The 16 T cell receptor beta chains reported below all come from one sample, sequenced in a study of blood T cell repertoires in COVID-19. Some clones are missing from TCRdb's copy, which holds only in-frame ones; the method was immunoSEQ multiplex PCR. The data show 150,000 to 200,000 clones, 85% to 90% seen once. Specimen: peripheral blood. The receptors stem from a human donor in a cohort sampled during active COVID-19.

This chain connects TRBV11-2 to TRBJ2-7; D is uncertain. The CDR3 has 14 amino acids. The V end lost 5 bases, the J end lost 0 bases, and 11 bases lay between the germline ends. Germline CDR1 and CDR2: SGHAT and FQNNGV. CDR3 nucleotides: TGTGCCAGCAGCCAAGCCGGTAGCTCCTACGAGCAGTACTTC. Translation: CASSQAGSSYEQYF.

CDR3 in amino acids: CASSQGLAGAYNEQFF. In DNA form, the CDR3 reads TGCGCCAGCAGCCAGGGACTAGCGGGGGCCTACAATGAGCAGTTCTTC. The chain carries TRBV5-1 and TRBJ2-1, with TRBD2 matching over 14 bases. The CDR3 is 16 amino acids. Looked up from germline, CDR1 is SGHRS and CDR2 is YFSETQ. The V gene end was trimmed by 4 bases and the J gene end by 2 bases; junction bases not matched to a gene: 2.

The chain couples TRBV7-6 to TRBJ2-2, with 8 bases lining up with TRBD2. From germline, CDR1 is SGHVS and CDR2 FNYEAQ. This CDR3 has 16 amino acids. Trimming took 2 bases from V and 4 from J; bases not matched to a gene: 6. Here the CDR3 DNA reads TGTGCCAGCAGCTTACCGGGACTAGGGATCACCGGGGAGCTGTTTTTT. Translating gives CASSLPGLGITGELFF.

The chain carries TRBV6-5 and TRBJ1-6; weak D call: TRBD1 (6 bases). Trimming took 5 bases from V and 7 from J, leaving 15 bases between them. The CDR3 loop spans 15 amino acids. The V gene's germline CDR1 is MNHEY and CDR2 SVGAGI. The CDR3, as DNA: TGTGCCAGCAGTAGCGGGGGGCCGCCAAATTCACCCCTCCACTTT. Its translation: CASSSGGPPNSPLHF.

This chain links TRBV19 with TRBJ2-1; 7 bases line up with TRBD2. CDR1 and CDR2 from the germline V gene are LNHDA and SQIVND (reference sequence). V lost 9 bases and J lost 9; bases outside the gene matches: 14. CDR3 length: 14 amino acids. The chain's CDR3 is CASKMGGSLGEQFF. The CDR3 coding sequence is TGTGCCAGCAAAATGGGCGGGAGCCTGGGTGAGCAGTTCTTC.

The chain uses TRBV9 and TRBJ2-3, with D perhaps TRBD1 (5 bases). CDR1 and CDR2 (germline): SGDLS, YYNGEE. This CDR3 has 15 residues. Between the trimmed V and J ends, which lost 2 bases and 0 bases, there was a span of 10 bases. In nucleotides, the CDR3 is TGTGCCAGCAGCGTTCGACAGTTAAGCACAGATACGCAGTATTTT. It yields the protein CASSVRQLSTDTQYF.

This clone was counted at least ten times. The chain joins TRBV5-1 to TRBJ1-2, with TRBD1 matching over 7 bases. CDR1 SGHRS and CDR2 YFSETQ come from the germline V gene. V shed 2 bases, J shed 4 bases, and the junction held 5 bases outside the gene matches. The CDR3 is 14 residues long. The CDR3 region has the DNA TGCGCCAGCAGCTTAGGCGACAGGGCCTATGGCTACACCTTC. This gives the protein CASSLGDRAYGYTF.

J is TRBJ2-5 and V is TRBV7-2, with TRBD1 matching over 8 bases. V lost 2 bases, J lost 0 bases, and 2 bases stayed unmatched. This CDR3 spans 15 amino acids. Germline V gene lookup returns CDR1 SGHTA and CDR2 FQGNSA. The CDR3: CASSLQGAHQETQYF. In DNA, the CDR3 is TGTGCCAGCAGCTTACAGGGGGCCCACCAAGAGACCCAGTACTTC.

CDR3 DNA: TGTGCCAGCAGCTTAGCGACAGGGGTATATGGAAACACCATATATTTT. As protein: CASSLATGVYGNTIYF. The gene calls are TRBV7-2 and TRBJ1-3; 8 positions agree with TRBD1. The CDR3 loop spans 16 amino acids. The V and J ends lost 0 bases and 3 bases, in that order; junction bases with no gene match: 4. Germline CDR1 is SGHTA and CDR2 is FQGNSA.

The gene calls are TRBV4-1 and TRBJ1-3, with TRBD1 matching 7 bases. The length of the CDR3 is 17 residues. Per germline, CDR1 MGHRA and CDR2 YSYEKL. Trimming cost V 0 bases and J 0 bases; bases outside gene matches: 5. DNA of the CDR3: TGCGCCAGCAGCCAAGAGCAGGGGGTTAGCTCTGGAAACACCATATATTTT. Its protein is CASSQEQGVSSGNTIYF.

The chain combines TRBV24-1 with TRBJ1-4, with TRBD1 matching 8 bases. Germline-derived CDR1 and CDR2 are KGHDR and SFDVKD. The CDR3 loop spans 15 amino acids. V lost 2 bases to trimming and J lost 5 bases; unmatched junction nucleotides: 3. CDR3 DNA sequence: TGTGCCACCAGTGATTCCAGGGGGCTAAATGAAAAACTGTTTTTT. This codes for CATSDSRGLNEKLFF.

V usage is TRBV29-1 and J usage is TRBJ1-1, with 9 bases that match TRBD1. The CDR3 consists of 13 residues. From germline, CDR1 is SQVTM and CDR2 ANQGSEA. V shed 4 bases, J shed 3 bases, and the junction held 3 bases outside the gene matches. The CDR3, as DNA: TGCAGCGTTGCGCGACAGGGGGACACTGAAGCTTTCTTT. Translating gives CSVARQGDTEAFF.

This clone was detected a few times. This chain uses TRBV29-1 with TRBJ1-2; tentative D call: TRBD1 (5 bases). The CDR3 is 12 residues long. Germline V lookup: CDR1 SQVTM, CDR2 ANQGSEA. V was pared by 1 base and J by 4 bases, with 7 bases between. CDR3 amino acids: CSVEGGGYGYTF. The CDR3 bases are TGCAGCGTTGAAGGGGGCGGCTATGGCTACACCTTC.

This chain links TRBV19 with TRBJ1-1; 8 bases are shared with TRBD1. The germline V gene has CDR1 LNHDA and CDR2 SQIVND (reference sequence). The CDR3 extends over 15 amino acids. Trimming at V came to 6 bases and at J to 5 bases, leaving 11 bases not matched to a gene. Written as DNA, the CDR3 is TGTGCCAGTAGGACAAGTCCAGGGGGCGTTACTGAAGCTTTCTTT. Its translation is CASRTSPGGVTEAFF. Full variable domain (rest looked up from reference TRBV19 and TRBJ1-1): DGGITQSPKYLFRKEGQNVTLSCEQNLNHDAMYWYRQDPGQGLRLIYYSQIVNDFQKGDIAEGYSVSREKKESFPLTVTSAQKNPTAFYLCASRTSPGGVTEAFFGQGTRLTVV.

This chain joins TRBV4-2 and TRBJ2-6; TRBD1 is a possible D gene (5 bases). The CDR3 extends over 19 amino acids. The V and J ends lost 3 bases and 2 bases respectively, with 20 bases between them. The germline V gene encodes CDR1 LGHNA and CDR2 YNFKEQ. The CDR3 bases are TGTGCCAGCAGCCACAGGGATCCTGACCCCTGGGCTGGGGCCAACGTCCTGACTTTC. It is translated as CASSHRDPDPWAGANVLTF.

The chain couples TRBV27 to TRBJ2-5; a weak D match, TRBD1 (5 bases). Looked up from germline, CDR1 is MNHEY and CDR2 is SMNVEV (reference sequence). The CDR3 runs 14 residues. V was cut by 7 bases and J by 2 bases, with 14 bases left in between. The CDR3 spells CASTRAWGQETQYF. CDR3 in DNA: TGTGCCAGCACCAGGGCATGGGGACAAGAGACCCAGTACTTC.